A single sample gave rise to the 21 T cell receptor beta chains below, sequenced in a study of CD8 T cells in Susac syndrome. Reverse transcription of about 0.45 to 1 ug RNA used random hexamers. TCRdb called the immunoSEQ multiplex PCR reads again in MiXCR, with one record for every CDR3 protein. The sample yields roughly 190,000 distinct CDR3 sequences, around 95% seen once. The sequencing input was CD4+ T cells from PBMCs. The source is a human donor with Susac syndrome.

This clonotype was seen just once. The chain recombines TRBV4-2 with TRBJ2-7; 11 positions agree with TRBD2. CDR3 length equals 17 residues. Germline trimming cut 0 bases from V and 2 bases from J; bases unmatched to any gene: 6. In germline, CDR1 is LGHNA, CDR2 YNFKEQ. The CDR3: CASSQDRPSGGTYEQYF. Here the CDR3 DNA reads TGTGCCAGCAGCCAAGATCGTCCTAGCGGGGGGACCTACGAGCAGTACTTC.

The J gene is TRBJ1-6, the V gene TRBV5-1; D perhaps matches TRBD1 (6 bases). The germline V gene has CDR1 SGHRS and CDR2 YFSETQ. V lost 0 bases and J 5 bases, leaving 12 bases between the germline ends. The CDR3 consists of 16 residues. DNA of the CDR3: TGCGCCAGCAGCTTGGAAGCAGGGGCCAATAATTCACCCCTCCACTTT. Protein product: CASSLEAGANNSPLHF.

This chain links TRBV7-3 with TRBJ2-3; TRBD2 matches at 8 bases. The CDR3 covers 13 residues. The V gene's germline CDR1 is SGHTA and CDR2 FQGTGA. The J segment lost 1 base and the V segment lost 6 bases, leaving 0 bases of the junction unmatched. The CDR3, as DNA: TGTGCCAGCAGACTAGCGGGCACAGATACGCAGTATTTT. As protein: CASRLAGTDTQYF. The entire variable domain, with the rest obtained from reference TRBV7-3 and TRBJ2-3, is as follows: GAGVSQTPSNKVTEKGKYVELRCDPISGHTALYWYRQSLGQGPEFLIYFQGTGAADDSGLPNDRFFAVRPEGSVSTLKIQRTERGDSAVYLCASRLAGTDTQYFGPGTRLTVL.

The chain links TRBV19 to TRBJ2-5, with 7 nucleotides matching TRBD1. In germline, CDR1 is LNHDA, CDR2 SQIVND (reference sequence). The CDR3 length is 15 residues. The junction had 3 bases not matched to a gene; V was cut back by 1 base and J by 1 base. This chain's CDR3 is CASSIGGTVQETQYF. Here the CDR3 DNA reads TGTGCCAGTAGTATAGGTGGGACAGTCCAAGAGACCCAGTACTTC.

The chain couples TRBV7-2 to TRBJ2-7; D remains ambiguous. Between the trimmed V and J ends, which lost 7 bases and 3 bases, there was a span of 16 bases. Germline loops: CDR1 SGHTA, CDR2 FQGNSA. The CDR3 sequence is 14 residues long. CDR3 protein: CASTGRQIHYEQYF. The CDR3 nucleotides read TGTGCCAGCACAGGAAGGCAGATCCACTACGAGCAGTACTTC.

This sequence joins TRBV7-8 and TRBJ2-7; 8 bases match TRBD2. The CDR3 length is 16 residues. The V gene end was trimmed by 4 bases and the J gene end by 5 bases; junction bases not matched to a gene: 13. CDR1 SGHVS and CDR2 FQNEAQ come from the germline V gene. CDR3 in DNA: TGTGCCAGCAGCTCGAGTCCGGGACTAGGTTCCGACGAGCAGTACTTC. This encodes CASSSSPGLGSDEQYF.

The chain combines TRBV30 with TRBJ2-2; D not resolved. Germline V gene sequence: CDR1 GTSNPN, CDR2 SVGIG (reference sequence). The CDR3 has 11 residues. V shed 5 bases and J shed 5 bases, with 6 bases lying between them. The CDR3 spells CAWFLTGELFF. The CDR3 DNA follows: TGTGCCTGGTTCTTAACCGGGGAGCTGTTTTTT.

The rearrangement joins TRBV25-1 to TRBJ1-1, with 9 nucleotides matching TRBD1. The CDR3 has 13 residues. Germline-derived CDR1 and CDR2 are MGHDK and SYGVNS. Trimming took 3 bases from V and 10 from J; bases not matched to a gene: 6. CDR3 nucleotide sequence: TGTGCCAGCAGTGAGACAGGGGGTAGGAGAGCTTTCTTT. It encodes CASSETGGRRAFF.

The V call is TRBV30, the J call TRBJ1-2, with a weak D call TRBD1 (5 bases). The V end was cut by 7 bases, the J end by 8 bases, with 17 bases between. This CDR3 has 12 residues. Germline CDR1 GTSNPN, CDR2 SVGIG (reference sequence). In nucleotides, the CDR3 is TGTGCCTCACTACGGGGGATGAGGGGCTACACCTTC. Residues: CASLRGMRGYTF.

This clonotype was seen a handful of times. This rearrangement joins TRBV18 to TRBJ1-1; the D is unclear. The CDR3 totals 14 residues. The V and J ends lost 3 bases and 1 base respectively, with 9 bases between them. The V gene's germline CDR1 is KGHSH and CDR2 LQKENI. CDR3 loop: CASSPGRQNTEAFF. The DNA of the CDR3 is TGTGCCAGCTCACCCGGGCGGCAGAACACTGAAGCTTTCTTT. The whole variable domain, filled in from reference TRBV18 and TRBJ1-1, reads NAGVMQNPRHLVRRRGQEARLRCSPMKGHSHVYWYRQLPEEGLKFMVYLQKENIIDESGMPKERFSAEFPKEGPSILRIQQVVRGDSAAYFCASSPGRQNTEAFFGQGTRLTVV.

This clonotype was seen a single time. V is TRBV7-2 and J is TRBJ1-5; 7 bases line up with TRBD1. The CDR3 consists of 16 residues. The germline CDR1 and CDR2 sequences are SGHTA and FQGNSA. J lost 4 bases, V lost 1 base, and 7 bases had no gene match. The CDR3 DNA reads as TGTGCCAGCAGCTTAGGGAGGTCCAGGGGGAATCAGCCCCAGCATTTT. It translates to CASSLGRSRGNQPQHF.

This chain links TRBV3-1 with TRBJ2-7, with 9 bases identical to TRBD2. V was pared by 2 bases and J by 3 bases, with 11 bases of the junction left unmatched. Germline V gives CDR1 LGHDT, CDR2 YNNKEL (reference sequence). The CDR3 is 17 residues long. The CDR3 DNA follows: TGTGCCAGCAGCCAATCTATGGGACTAGCTGTCATCTACGAGCAGTACTTC. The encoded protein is CASSQSMGLAVIYEQYF.

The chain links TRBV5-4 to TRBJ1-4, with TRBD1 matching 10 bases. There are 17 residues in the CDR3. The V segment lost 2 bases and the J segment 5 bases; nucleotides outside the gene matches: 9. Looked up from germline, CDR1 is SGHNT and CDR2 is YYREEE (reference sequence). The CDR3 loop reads CASSFLTGGPENEKLFF. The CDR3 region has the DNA TGTGCCAGCAGCTTCCTGACAGGGGGCCCCGAGAATGAAAAACTGTTTTTT.

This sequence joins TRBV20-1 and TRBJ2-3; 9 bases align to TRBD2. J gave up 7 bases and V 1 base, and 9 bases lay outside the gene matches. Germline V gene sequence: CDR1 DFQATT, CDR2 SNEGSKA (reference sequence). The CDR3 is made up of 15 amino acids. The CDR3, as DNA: TGCAGTGCTAGAGTCCTCAGCGGGGGGTCACATACGCAGTATTTT. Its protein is CSARVLSGGSHTQYF.

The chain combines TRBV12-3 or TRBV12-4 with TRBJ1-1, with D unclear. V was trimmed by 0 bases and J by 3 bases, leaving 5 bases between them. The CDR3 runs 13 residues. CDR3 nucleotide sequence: TGTGCCAGCAGTTTAGCGCTGGACACTGAAGCTTTCTTT. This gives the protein CASSLALDTEAFF.

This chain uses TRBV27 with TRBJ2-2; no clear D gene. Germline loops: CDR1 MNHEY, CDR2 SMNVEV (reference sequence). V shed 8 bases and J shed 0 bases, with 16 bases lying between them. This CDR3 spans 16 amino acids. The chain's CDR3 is CASSAVVFANTGELFF. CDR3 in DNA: TGTGCCAGCTCCGCCGTGGTGTTCGCGAACACCGGGGAGCTGTTTTTT.

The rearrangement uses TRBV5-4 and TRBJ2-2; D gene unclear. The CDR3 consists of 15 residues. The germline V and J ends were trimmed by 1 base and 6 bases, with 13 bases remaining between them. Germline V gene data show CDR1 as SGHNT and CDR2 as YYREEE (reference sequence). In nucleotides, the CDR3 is TGTGCCAGCAGCTTGAGTAGGGTCATCGCCGGGGAGCTGTTTTTT. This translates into CASSLSRVIAGELFF.

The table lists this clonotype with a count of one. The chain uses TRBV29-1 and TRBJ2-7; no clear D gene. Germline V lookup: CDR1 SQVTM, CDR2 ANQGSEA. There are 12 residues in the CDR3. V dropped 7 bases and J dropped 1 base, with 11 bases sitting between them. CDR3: CSARLTSYEQYF. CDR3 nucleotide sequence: TGCAGCGCCAGGCTGACATCCTACGAGCAGTACTTC.

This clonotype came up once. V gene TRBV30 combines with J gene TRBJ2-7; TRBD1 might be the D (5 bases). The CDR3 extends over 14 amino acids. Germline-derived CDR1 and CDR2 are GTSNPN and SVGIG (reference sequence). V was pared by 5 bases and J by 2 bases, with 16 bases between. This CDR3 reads CAWQLDLGAYEQYF. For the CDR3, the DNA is TGTGCCTGGCAACTCGACCTAGGGGCCTACGAGCAGTACTTC. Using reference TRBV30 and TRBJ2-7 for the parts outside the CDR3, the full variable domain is SQTIHQWPATLVQPVGSPLSLECTVEGTSNPNLYWYRQAAGRGLQLLFYSVGIGQISSEVPQNLSASRPQDRQFILSSKKLLLSDSGFYLCAWQLDLGAYEQYFGPGTRLTVT.

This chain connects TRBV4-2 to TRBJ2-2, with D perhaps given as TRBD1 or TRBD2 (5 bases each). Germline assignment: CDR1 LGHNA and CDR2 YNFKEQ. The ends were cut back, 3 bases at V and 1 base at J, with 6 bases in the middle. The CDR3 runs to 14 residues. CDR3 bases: TGTGCCAGCAGCCATGGGGGGAACACCGGGGAGCTGTTTTTT. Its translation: CASSHGGNTGELFF.

CDR3 amino acids: CASSFGGENSPLHF. As DNA, the CDR3 is TGTGCCAGCAGTTTTGGGGGCGAGAATTCACCCCTCCACTTT. J is TRBJ1-6 and V is TRBV28; possibly TRBD1 for D (6 bases). The germline V gene has CDR1 MDHEN and CDR2 SYDVKM. The CDR3 contains 14 residues. With 3 bases removed from V and 7 bases from J, the gap between germline ends came to 10 bases. The variable domain in full, with the rest retrieved from reference TRBV28 and TRBJ1-6, is DVKVTQSSRYLVKRTGEKVFLECVQDMDHENMFWYRQDPGLGLRLIYFSYDVKMKEKGDIPEGYSVSREKKERFSLILESASTNQTSMYLCASSFGGENSPLHFGNGTRLTVT.